This T cell receptor beta chain was captured in a study of long-term antiretroviral therapy in people with HIV. In the study overall: Samples collected earliest predate the 2015 immediate-ART recommendation by about a decade.

Overall study findings and caveats: Post-ART diversity increased but stayed below transplant donor controls.

At minimum, one pre-ART and two post-ART PBMC samples were obtained from each donor. Germline CDR1 SEHNR, CDR2 FQNEAQ (reference sequence). This CDR3 region has 14 residues. V lost 2 bases and J 0 bases, leaving 5 bases between the germline ends. At the survey level, the v3.0 immunoSEQ assay was run. Sequencing was performed with immunoSEQ multiplex PCR; in TCRdb, only in-frame clones are kept and a portion is missing. The sample has fewer than 35,000 clones, about 80% seen once; the top ten hold 7.9%. A few counts support this clone. As yet, its antigen is unknown. Sequencing used unsorted PBMCs, obtained 0.4 years before starting antiretroviral therapy. The rearrangement links TRBV7-9 to TRBJ1-5, with D unclear. The clonotype originates from a man aged 18 to 35 with HIV. DNA for the CDR3: TGTGCCAGCAGCTTACAAGGTAGCAATCAGCCCCAGCATTTT. Its protein is CASSLQGSNQPQHF.